A selection of T cell receptor beta chains follows, all from one sample in a study of T-cell memory formation after mild COVID-19. TCRdb re-called the 5' RACE reads through MiXCR, storing one row per CDR3 protein. The table lists fewer than 700,000 distinct CDR3 sequences, more than 15% of them singletons, with about 11% in the top ten. Sequencing was carried out using PBMCs or a T cell subset sorted from them (not recorded which). The receptors originated from an adult woman who had mild COVID-19 (a few samples of this study predate the infection). Cell type and time point are not known. Each CDR3 is given with its conserved first and last residue. D genes are given only for firm matches. Size is omitted from some rows. Given values are once, few, many or a class for expanded clones.

d_call: .; clone_size: .; v_call: TRBV7-2; j_call: TRBJ2-2; cdr3_aa: CASSLVERGELFF; cdr3_nt: TGTGCCAGCAGCTTAGTTGAGCGTGGGGAGCTGTTTTTT
d_call: TRBD2; clone_size: many; v_call: TRBV13; j_call: TRBJ2-7; cdr3_aa: CASSLAGTSGKEQYF; cdr3_nt: TGTGCCAGCAGCTTAGCCGGGACTAGCGGGAAGGAGCAGTACTTC
d_call: TRBD1; clone_size: few; v_call: TRBV7-9; j_call: TRBJ1-2; cdr3_aa: CASSLGGQGTLLGYGYTF; cdr3_nt: TGTGCCAGCAGCTTAGGGGGACAGGGAACCCTACTAGGCTATGGCTACACCTTC
d_call: TRBD2; clone_size: .; v_call: TRBV29-1; j_call: TRBJ2-7; cdr3_aa: CSVEMSPYGRASAKQYF; cdr3_nt: TGCAGCGTTGAAATGTCCCCATACGGGAGGGCCTCGGCGAAGCAGTACTTC
d_call: TRBD2; clone_size: .; v_call: TRBV12-3/TRBV12-4; j_call: TRBJ2-1; cdr3_aa: CASTSGTSIDEQFF; cdr3_nt: TGTGCCAGCACCTCCGGGACTAGTATCGATGAGCAGTTCTTC
d_call: TRBD2; clone_size: few; v_call: TRBV27; j_call: TRBJ2-2; cdr3_aa: CASKGGGSTGELFF; cdr3_nt: TGTGCCAGCAAGGGAGGCGGGAGTACCGGGGAGCTGTTTTTT
d_call: TRBD2; clone_size: many; v_call: TRBV20-1; j_call: TRBJ2-1; cdr3_aa: CSATKLAGVTYNEQFF; cdr3_nt: TGCAGTGCTACCAAACTAGCGGGGGTGACCTACAATGAGCAGTTCTTC
d_call: .; clone_size: .; v_call: TRBV11-3; j_call: TRBJ2-1; cdr3_aa: CASSIRGNANYNEQFF; cdr3_nt: TGTGCCAGCAGTATAAGAGGCAATGCCAACTACAATGAGCAGTTCTTC
d_call: TRBD2; clone_size: few; v_call: TRBV6-2/TRBV6-3; j_call: TRBJ2-1; cdr3_aa: CASSLAGAFYNEQFF; cdr3_nt: TGTGCCAGCAGTTTAGCGGGAGCGTTCTACAATGAGCAGTTCTTC
d_call: .; clone_size: few; v_call: TRBV5-1; j_call: TRBJ2-6; cdr3_aa: CASSLAVAGANVLTF; cdr3_nt: TGCGCCAGCAGCTTGGCTGTAGCTGGGGCCAACGTCCTGACTTTC
d_call: .; clone_size: .; v_call: TRBV12-3/TRBV12-4; j_call: TRBJ1-5; cdr3_aa: CASSPGTNQPQHF; cdr3_nt: TGTGCCAGCAGTCCCGGGACGAATCAGCCCCAGCATTTT
d_call: .; clone_size: .; v_call: TRBV10-3; j_call: TRBJ2-3; cdr3_aa: CAISDWPRGHRTDTQYF; cdr3_nt: TGTGCCATCAGCGATTGGCCTAGGGGACACCGCACAGATACGCAGTATTTT
d_call: .; clone_size: .; v_call: TRBV29-1; j_call: TRBJ2-1; cdr3_aa: CSVGSNEQFF; cdr3_nt: TGCAGCGTAGGGAGCAATGAGCAGTTCTTC
d_call: TRBD2; clone_size: .; v_call: TRBV12-3/TRBV12-4; j_call: TRBJ2-1; cdr3_aa: CASRRTGLADSYNEQFF; cdr3_nt: TGTGCCAGCAGACGTACCGGACTAGCGGATTCCTACAATGAGCAGTTCTTC
d_call: .; clone_size: .; v_call: TRBV6-1; j_call: TRBJ1-2; cdr3_aa: CASSHAFDSSYGYTF; cdr3_nt: TGTGCCAGCAGTCATGCCTTTGACAGCTCATATGGCTACACCTTC
d_call: .; clone_size: .; v_call: TRBV2; j_call: TRBJ1-6; cdr3_aa: CASTVGRNSPLHF; cdr3_nt: TGTGCCAGCACCGTGGGAAGGAATTCACCCCTCCACTTT
d_call: TRBD1; clone_size: many; v_call: TRBV7-2; j_call: TRBJ2-7; cdr3_aa: CASSRQPGQGIYEQYF; cdr3_nt: TGTGCCAGCAGCCGACAGCCCGGACAGGGGATCTACGAGCAGTACTTC
d_call: .; clone_size: many; v_call: TRBV9; j_call: TRBJ1-2; cdr3_aa: CASSPFALGSGAGHGYTF; cdr3_nt: TGTGCCAGCAGCCCCTTTGCTCTAGGATCGGGAGCTGGCCATGGCTACACCTTC
d_call: .; clone_size: few; v_call: TRBV30; j_call: TRBJ2-7; cdr3_aa: CARGGVAGYSEQYF; cdr3_nt: TGTGCCCGGGGAGGAGTGGCAGGCTACTCTGAGCAGTACTTC
d_call: TRBD2; clone_size: few; v_call: TRBV12-3/TRBV12-4; j_call: TRBJ2-7; cdr3_aa: CASSPTSGSRYEQYF; cdr3_nt: TGTGCCAGCAGTCCAACTAGCGGGAGTCGTTACGAGCAGTACTTC
d_call: .; clone_size: few; v_call: TRBV23-1; j_call: TRBJ2-3; cdr3_aa: CASNPGLAKDTQYF; cdr3_nt: TGCGCCAGCAACCCAGGGCTAGCGAAAGATACGCAGTATTTT
d_call: TRBD2; clone_size: .; v_call: TRBV2; j_call: TRBJ2-5; cdr3_aa: CASSESGSGGGETQYF; cdr3_nt: TGTGCCAGCAGTGAAAGCGGTAGCGGGGGCGGAGAGACCCAGTACTTC
d_call: .; clone_size: once; v_call: TRBV2; j_call: TRBJ2-2; cdr3_aa: CASSGQDPGELFF; cdr3_nt: TGTGCCAGCAGTGGACAGGATCCCGGGGAGCTGTTTTTT
d_call: .; clone_size: few; v_call: TRBV12-3/TRBV12-4; j_call: TRBJ2-5; cdr3_aa: CASTGAVETQYF; cdr3_nt: TGTGCCAGCACGGGCGCCGTAGAGACCCAGTACTTC
d_call: .; clone_size: .; v_call: TRBV7-9; j_call: TRBJ2-1; cdr3_aa: CASSFIRGRSSSYNEQFF; cdr3_nt: TGTGCCAGCAGCTTCATTAGGGGCCGATCGTCGTCCTACAATGAGCAGTTCTTC
d_call: .; clone_size: .; v_call: TRBV3-1; j_call: TRBJ2-7; cdr3_aa: CASSPWGGQSTYEQYF; cdr3_nt: TGTGCCAGCAGCCCGTGGGGGGGACAGAGTACCTACGAGCAGTACTTC
d_call: .; clone_size: many; v_call: TRBV7-2; j_call: TRBJ2-7; cdr3_aa: CASSLTAQSRREQYF; cdr3_nt: TGTGCCAGCAGCTTAACTGCTCAATCCCGTAGGGAGCAGTACTTC
d_call: TRBD1; clone_size: .; v_call: TRBV24-1; j_call: TRBJ2-1; cdr3_aa: CATSDPGQGRYNEQFF; cdr3_nt: TGTGCCACCAGTGACCCCGGACAGGGGAGATACAATGAGCAGTTCTTC